The rows below give T cell receptor beta chains drawn from one sample of a study of CD4+ T cells in melanoma. Some clones are missing from TCRdb's copy, which holds only in-frame ones; the method was immunoSEQ multiplex PCR. The data contain about 15,000 clones, 60% to 80% of them singletons. The specimen was cells from a culture (not recorded whether cultured in vitro). These receptors all stem from a human donor with melanoma. CDR3s include the opening cysteine and the closing phenylalanine or tryptophan. The order of the fields is J gene, V gene, CDR3 protein.

J gene: TRBJ1-6; V gene: TRBV11-1; CDR3 protein: CASSLDGNSPLHF
J gene: TRBJ2-1; V gene: TRBV6-5; CDR3 protein: CASSYKAGWSGEQFF
J gene: TRBJ2-3; V gene: TRBV11-3; CDR3 protein: CASSLSTGSDTQYF
J gene: TRBJ1-2; V gene: TRBV11-2; CDR3 protein: CASSPGVTGTYGYTF
J gene: TRBJ2-7; V gene: TRBV5-1; CDR3 protein: CASSLGDIIGEQYF
J gene: TRBJ1-5; V gene: TRBV2; CDR3 protein: CASSEYGVGNQPQHF
J gene: TRBJ2-2; V gene: TRBV6-5; CDR3 protein: CASSYGAGELFF
J gene: TRBJ2-3; V gene: TRBV9; CDR3 protein: CASSVGTSSTDTQYF
J gene: TRBJ2-3; V gene: TRBV20-1; CDR3 protein: CSVNRGDTQYF
J gene: TRBJ2-5; V gene: TRBV5-5; CDR3 protein: CASSFGRETQYF
J gene: TRBJ1-5; V gene: TRBV10-3; CDR3 protein: CAISVGILGNQPQHF
J gene: TRBJ1-1; V gene: TRBV7-9; CDR3 protein: CASSSEGLTEAFF
J gene: TRBJ2-1; V gene: TRBV18; CDR3 protein: CASSPPPGGYNEQFF
J gene: TRBJ2-3; V gene: TRBV10-1; CDR3 protein: CASSESRGPGDTQYF
J gene: TRBJ2-5; V gene: TRBV30; CDR3 protein: CAGNLQGGETQYF
J gene: TRBJ1-3; V gene: TRBV14; CDR3 protein: CASSRAGTGSSYSGNTIYF
J gene: TRBJ2-7; V gene: TRBV15; CDR3 protein: CATSRDLAGQLQYF
J gene: TRBJ2-5; V gene: TRBV7-9; CDR3 protein: CASSLADSGTQYF
J gene: TRBJ1-2; V gene: TRBV5-5; CDR3 protein: CASSLVFPAYGYTF
J gene: TRBJ1-2; V gene: TRBV5-5; CDR3 protein: CASSLTGTDYGYTF
J gene: TRBJ2-5; V gene: TRBV29-1; CDR3 protein: CSVVDTGVQETQYF
J gene: TRBJ1-5; V gene: TRBV10-3; CDR3 protein: CAISQGSRNQPQHF
J gene: TRBJ1-6; V gene: TRBV9; CDR3 protein: CASTSAGVNSPLHF
J gene: TRBJ1-2; V gene: TRBV6-5; CDR3 protein: CASSYSVGRGGYTF
J gene: TRBJ1-5; V gene: TRBV2; CDR3 protein: CASRGSLGTGLNQPQHF
J gene: TRBJ1-2; V gene: TRBV27; CDR3 protein: CASSPRRDRALGYTF
J gene: TRBJ1-1; V gene: TRBV18; CDR3 protein: CASSPTGVWTEAFF
J gene: TRBJ2-1; V gene: TRBV7-8; CDR3 protein: CASEGRRGQNLFF
J gene: TRBJ2-4; V gene: TRBV7-3; CDR3 protein: CASSNRVQYF
J gene: TRBJ2-7; V gene: TRBV6-1; CDR3 protein: CASSRDRAQQYF
J gene: TRBJ2-1; V gene: TRBV30; CDR3 protein: CAWQHSRDEQFF